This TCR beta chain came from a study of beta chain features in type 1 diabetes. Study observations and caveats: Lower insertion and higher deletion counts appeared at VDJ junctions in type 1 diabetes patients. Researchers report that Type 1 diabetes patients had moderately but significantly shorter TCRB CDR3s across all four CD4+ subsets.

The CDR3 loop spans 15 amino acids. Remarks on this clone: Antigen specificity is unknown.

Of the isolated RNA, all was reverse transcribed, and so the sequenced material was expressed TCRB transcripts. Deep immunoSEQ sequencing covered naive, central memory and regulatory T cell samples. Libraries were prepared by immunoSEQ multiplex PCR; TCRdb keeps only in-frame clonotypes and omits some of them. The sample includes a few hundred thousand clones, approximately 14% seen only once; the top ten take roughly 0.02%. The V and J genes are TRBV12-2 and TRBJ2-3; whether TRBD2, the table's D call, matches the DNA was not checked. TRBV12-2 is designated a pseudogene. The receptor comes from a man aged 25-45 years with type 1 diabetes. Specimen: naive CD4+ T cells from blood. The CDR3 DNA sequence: TGTGCAAGTCGCTCCCGGACTAGATACACAGATACGCAGTATTTT. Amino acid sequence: CASRSRTRYTDTQYF.